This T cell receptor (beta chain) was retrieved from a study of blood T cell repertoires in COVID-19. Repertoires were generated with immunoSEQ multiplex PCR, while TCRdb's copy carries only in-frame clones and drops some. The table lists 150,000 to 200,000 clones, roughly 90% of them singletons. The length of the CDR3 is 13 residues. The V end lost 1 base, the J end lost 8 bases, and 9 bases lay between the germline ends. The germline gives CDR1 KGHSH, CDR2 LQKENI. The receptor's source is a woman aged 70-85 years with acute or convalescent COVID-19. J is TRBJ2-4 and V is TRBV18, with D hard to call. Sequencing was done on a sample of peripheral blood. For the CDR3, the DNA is TGTGCCAGCTCACCACGCGCCGGAGACATTCAGTACTTC. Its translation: CASSPRAGDIQYF.